This T cell receptor beta chain stems from a study of cytomegalovirus exposure and HLA in healthy donors. Primers: 60 Vbeta forward and 13 Jbeta reverse. The assay was immunoSEQ multiplex PCR, and TCRdb's table has in-frame clones only and misses some. The sample shows about 160,000 clones, 75% to 85% of them seen only once. This CDR3 has 14 residues. Trimming took 8 bases from V and 7 from J, leaving 21 bases between them. Germline assignment: CDR1 MNHEY and CDR2 SMNVEV (reference sequence). The sequencing input was PBMCs. The TCR was taken from a man aged 30-40 years in good health and CMV-seronegative. The rearrangement joins TRBV27 to TRBJ2-7, with D possibly TRBD2 on 5 matching bases. Here the CDR3 reads CASFPRGFPWEQYF. CDR3 bases: TGTGCCAGCTTCCCACGGGGATTCCCCTGGGAGCAGTACTTC.